The 18 T cell receptor beta chains below were found in one sample sequenced in a study of blood T cell repertoires in COVID-19 (TCRdb year 2020). To prepare the library, the immunoSEQ multiplex PCR assay was applied. The clones in this table, taken by TCRdb from immuneACCESS, are in-frame only. Not every clone is retained; where verified, under half of the shortfall comes from an unresolved V gene, and the cause of the rest is unknown. The sample records roughly 200,000 clones, 86% of which are singletons. The ten most abundant clones make up 5.6% of the sample. The material sequenced was PBMCs or T cells enriched from blood (not recorded which). These receptors were taken from a man in his forties with acute COVID-19.

V gene TRBV5-1 combines with J gene TRBJ2-7; a weak D match, TRBD2 (6 bases). The CDR3 runs to 12 residues. Germline CDR1 and CDR2: SGHRS and YFSETQ. Trimming removed 7 bases at V and 10 bases at J, with 18 bases between. The CDR3 nucleotides are TGCGCCAGCTTTACTCGGAGGGATTCACAGTACTTC. It yields the protein CASFTRRDSQYF.

This clone was observed a handful of times. The chain has TRBV19 and TRBJ1-6; 9 bases line up with TRBD1. The CDR3 runs to 14 residues. CDR1 and CDR2 (germline): LNHDA, SQIVND (reference sequence). V lost 7 bases and J lost 9; bases outside the gene matches: 7. The CDR3 loop is CASTGTGKSSPLHF. Written as DNA, the CDR3 is TGTGCCAGTACCGGGACAGGGAAGAGTTCACCCCTCCACTTT. Full variable domain (remainder filled in from reference TRBV19 and TRBJ1-6): DGGITQSPKYLFRKEGQNVTLSCEQNLNHDAMYWYRQDPGQGLRLIYYSQIVNDFQKGDIAEGYSVSREKKESFPLTVTSAQKNPTAFYLCASTGTGKSSPLHFGNGTRLTVT.

This rearrangement joins TRBV3-1 (or the pseudogene TRBV3-2) to TRBJ2-1; D not resolved. CDR1 is LGHDT and CDR2 is YNNKEL in the germline V gene (reference sequence). Trimming pared 4 bases from V and 7 bases from J, leaving 8 bases between. CDR3 length equals 12 residues. This CDR3 reads CASSRGRNEQFF. CDR3 DNA: TGTGCCAGCAGCCGAGGCCGTAATGAGCAGTTCTTC.

The chain combines TRBV20-1 with TRBJ1-1; unclear D gene. Germline lookup yields CDR1 DFQATT and CDR2 SNEGSKA (reference sequence). CDR3 length: 11 residues. The germline V and J ends were trimmed by 2 bases and 6 bases, with 7 bases remaining between them. CDR3 nucleotides: TGCAGTGCTAGAAGAGGATCTGAAGCTTTCTTT. The encoded protein is CSARRGSEAFF.

V and J are TRBV5-1 and TRBJ2-2; weak D call: TRBD2 (5 bases). The CDR3 extends over 16 amino acids. The germline gives CDR1 SGHRS, CDR2 YFSETQ. V lost 4 bases to trimming and J lost 0 bases, with 13 bases between them. CDR3 region: CASSPVANSNTGELFF. As DNA, the CDR3 is TGCGCCAGCAGCCCCGTAGCGAATTCGAACACCGGGGAGCTGTTTTTT.

J is TRBJ2-5 and V is TRBV7-2; 9 bases match TRBD1. CDR1 is SGHTA and CDR2 is FQGNSA in the germline V gene. CDR3 length equals 15 residues. Trimming cost V 3 bases and J 9 bases; bases outside gene matches: 11. CDR3 DNA: TGTGCCAGCAGCTTTCTCCGAGTGGGACAGGGCTCCCAGTACTTC. Translating it yields CASSFLRVGQGSQYF.

V usage is TRBV6-5 and J usage is TRBJ1-4; TRBD1 agrees at 7 bases. Germline assignment: CDR1 MNHEY and CDR2 SVGAGI. This CDR3 has 11 amino acids. After removal of 10 bases from V and 10 bases from J, the junction contained 6 bases not matched to a gene. CDR3 in amino acids: CATESGGKLFF. The CDR3 region has the DNA TGTGCCACCGAATCAGGGGGAAAACTGTTTTTT.

The V gene is TRBV9, the J gene TRBJ2-1; 11 nucleotides agree with TRBD2. This CDR3 is built from 15 residues. V lost 4 bases to trimming and J lost 3 bases; unmatched junction nucleotides: 3. CDR1 and CDR2 from the germline V gene are SGDLS and YYNGEE. The CDR3 is CASSTGLAGYNEQFF. In DNA form, the CDR3 reads TGTGCCAGCAGCACCGGACTAGCGGGCTACAATGAGCAGTTCTTC.

The V and J genes are TRBV27 and TRBJ2-7; TRBD2 agrees at 8 bases. This CDR3 has 13 amino acids. CDR1 and CDR2 from the germline V gene are MNHEY and SMNVEV (reference sequence). V shed 4 bases and J 6 bases; nucleotides not matched to a gene: 5. The CDR3 is CASSSYLAGEQYF. CDR3 in DNA: TGTGCCAGCAGTTCCTACCTAGCGGGCGAGCAGTACTTC.

The V call is TRBV30, the J call TRBJ2-1, with TRBD2 identical over 8 bases. The CDR3 loop spans 15 amino acids. In germline, CDR1 is GTSNPN, CDR2 SVGIG (reference sequence). V dropped 0 bases and J dropped 4; count of bases not matched to a gene: 5. The CDR3 sequence: CAWSVRGVPYNEQFF. The CDR3 coding sequence is TGTGCCTGGAGTGTGCGGGGGGTTCCTTACAATGAGCAGTTCTTC.

This sequence joins TRBV4-1 and TRBJ2-3; 11 bases map to TRBD2. CDR3 length equals 22 residues. V lost 0 bases and J lost 4; bases outside the gene matches: 21. The V gene's germline CDR1 is MGHRA and CDR2 YSYEKL. CDR3 region: CASSQEQAASGRLAAPPDTQYF. In DNA form, the CDR3 reads TGCGCCAGCAGCCAAGAGCAGGCCGCTAGCGGGAGGCTCGCTGCCCCCCCAGATACGCAGTATTTT.

Details on this clone: The sample holds other DNA sequences that translate to the same CDR3. This chain links TRBV18 with TRBJ2-5; 7 nucleotides match TRBD2. Germline CDR1 KGHSH, CDR2 LQKENI. J lost 5 bases, V lost 1 base, and 1 base had no gene match. The CDR3 has 13 residues. Written as DNA, the CDR3 is TGTGCCAGCTCACCACGGGGAGGGGAGACCCAGTACTTC. Its protein is CASSPRGGETQYF.

This sequence joins TRBV6-5 and TRBJ1-6; TRBD1 agrees at 8 bases. CDR3 length equals 13 residues. In germline, CDR1 is MNHEY, CDR2 SVGAGI. V gave up 8 bases and J gave up 10 bases; unmatched junction bases: 7. CDR3 in DNA: TGTGCCAGCCGAAGCAGGGGGCTATCACCCCTCCACTTT. This sequence encodes CASRSRGLSPLHF.

In DNA, the CDR3 is TGCGCCAGCAGCCAACCCCGTTCCGTCGGGAGGGCCTACGAGCAGTACTTC. Translating gives CASSQPRSVGRAYEQYF. This chain joins TRBV4-1 and TRBJ2-7; TRBD2 matches 8 bases. CDR1 MGHRA and CDR2 YSYEKL come from the germline V gene. CDR3 size: 17 residues. V shed 2 bases, J shed 2 bases, and the junction held 11 bases outside the gene matches.

This chain uses TRBV27 with TRBJ2-7; 7 positions agree with TRBD2. Trimming took 0 bases from V and 3 from J; bases not matched to a gene: 5. This CDR3 contains 15 residues. CDR1 MNHEY and CDR2 SMNVEV come from the germline V gene (reference sequence). The CDR3 sequence: CASSLSASGFYEQYF. CDR3 in DNA: TGTGCCAGCAGTTTATCGGCTAGCGGATTCTACGAGCAGTACTTC.

This clone has more than one count but fewer than ten. The CDR3 coding sequence is TGTGCCAGCAGACGAGACAAAACAGGAGCGGGAGAGTCCACAGATACGCAGTATTTT. Translation: CASRRDKTGAGESTDTQYF. The chain employs TRBV6-6 and TRBJ2-3; 8 bases agree with TRBD2. V lost 6 bases and J lost 2; bases outside the gene matches: 19. Germline CDR1 is MNHNY and CDR2 is SVGAGI (reference sequence). The CDR3 has 19 amino acids.

The V gene is TRBV24-1, the J gene TRBJ1-5, with TRBD1 matching over 9 bases. Looked up from germline, CDR1 is KGHDR and CDR2 is SFDVKD. V lost 2 bases and J lost 5; bases outside the gene matches: 3. CDR3 length equals 15 residues. CDR3 sequence (DNA): TGTGCCACCAGTGATTCCCGGACAGGGGATCAGCCCCAGCATTTT. This codes for CATSDSRTGDQPQHF.

The chain combines TRBV4-1 with TRBJ2-2, with 8 bases matching TRBD1. The CDR3 totals 17 residues. CDR1 and CDR2 (germline): MGHRA, YSYEKL. J was trimmed by 4 bases and V by 1 base; bases with no gene match: 8. For the CDR3, the DNA is TGCGCCAGCAGCCAAGGGATCAGGGGGCGGGGCACCGGGGAGCTGTTTTTT. Translating it yields CASSQGIRGRGTGELFF.